This T cell receptor (beta chain) was documented in a study of T cells in Graves' hyperthyroidism and ophthalmopathy. In this sample, this clonotype turned up many times. Antigen unknown. This CDR3 has 16 amino acids. The V segment lost 7 bases and the J segment 3 bases; nucleotides outside the gene matches: 7. Germline CDR1 and CDR2: MDHEN and SYDVKM. Researchers took RNA transcripts and amplified the TCR beta CDR3 regions from them. An initial round of RT-PCR targeting the TCR CDR3 relied on the HTBI primer set. One entry per CDR3 protein results from TCRdb running MiXCR on the multiplex PCR reads. The table shows about 600,000 distinct CDR3 sequences, with approximately 15% occurring only once. Regarding the study as a whole: Model output signaled ophthalmopathy a median around 6.9 months ahead of onset.

The genes are TRBV28 and TRBJ2-6; 9 positions agree with TRBD1. Sequencing was carried out using blood. The source of this sequence is a middle-aged woman with Graves' ophthalmopathy. CDR3 loop: CASNQQGADGANVLTF. In nucleotides, the CDR3 is TGTGCCAGCAACCAACAGGGGGCGGATGGGGCCAACGTCCTGACTTTC.